This TCR beta chain was recovered during a study of blood T cell dynamics during melanoma immunotherapy. Looking at the study overall: Standard first-line treatment here was pembrolizumab or nivolumab plus ipilimumab in metastatic melanoma. Findings and caveats of the study: Clones driving repertoire changes may be melanoma-specific or general immune activation.

Concerning this clone: Its antigen remains unknown.

V was cut by 10 bases and J by 4 bases, with 17 bases left in between. CDR1 is MDHEN and CDR2 is SYDVKM in the germline V gene. There are 14 residues in the CDR3. Time point defined: week 3, after first cycle of checkpoint inhibitor. A fixed DNA input of roughly 0.35 ug was used per bulk PBMC sample. Sequencing was performed with immunoSEQ multiplex PCR; in TCRdb, only in-frame clones are kept and a portion is missing. Of 9,000 to 13,000 clones in the sample, roughly 80% were seen once. This clonotype was obtained from a human donor with melanoma. This specimen consisted of blood, obtained from a patient treated with checkpoint blockade. This chain links TRBV28 with TRBJ1-5; D not certain. This chain's CDR3 is CATKSGRFNQPQHF. The CDR3 nucleotides read TGTGCCACCAAATCAGGACGATTTAATCAGCCCCAGCATTTT.